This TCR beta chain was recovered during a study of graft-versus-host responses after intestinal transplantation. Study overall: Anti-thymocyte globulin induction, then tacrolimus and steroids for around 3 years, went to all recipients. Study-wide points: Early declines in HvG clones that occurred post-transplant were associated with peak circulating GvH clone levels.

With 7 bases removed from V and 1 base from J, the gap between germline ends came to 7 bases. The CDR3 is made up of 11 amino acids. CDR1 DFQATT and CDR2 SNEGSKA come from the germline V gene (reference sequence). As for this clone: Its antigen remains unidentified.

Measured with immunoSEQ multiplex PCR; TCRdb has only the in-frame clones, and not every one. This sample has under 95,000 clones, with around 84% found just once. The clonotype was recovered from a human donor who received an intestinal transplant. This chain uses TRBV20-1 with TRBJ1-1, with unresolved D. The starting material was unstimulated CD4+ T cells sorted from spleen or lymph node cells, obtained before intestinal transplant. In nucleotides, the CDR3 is TGCAGTGTAACACCGAACACTGAAGCTTTCTTT. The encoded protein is CSVTPNTEAFF.